This is a list of T cell receptor beta chains from one sample in a study of T cell repertoires in cytomegalovirus infection. These receptors' targets are unknown. Using its own MiXCR run on the reads, TCRdb lists one record per CDR3 protein. The table records roughly 280,000 distinct CDR3 sequences, about 20% of them present only once. The sample here was cultured PBMCs, taken from culture after CMV antigen stimulation. The source is a human donor in good health (CMV status not recorded). Some clones in this sample may be carry-over from other donors' samples. The CDR3 runs from the conserved cysteine through the conserved F or W. The D gene is left open where the match is weak. For some rows the clone size is stated as once, few or many, or as a class when expanded; others skip it.

clone size	D gene	J gene	V gene	CDR3 DNA	CDR3 protein
NA	TRBD1	TRBJ1-3	TRBV7-2	TGTGCCAGCAGCTTCCAGGGGGCGAAAGGAAACACCATATATTTT	CASSFQGAKGNTIYF
few	TRBD1	TRBJ1-5	TRBV15	TGTGCCACCAGCAGAGATAGGATAAGGGACAGTCCCTTTAGCAATCAGCCCCAGCATTTT	CATSRDRIRDSPFSNQPQHF
few	NA	TRBJ2-4	TRBV12-3/TRBV12-4	TGTGCCAGCGGATTGCAAATGGCCAAAAACATTCAGTACTTC	CASGLQMAKNIQYF
few	NA	TRBJ2-2	TRBV27	TGTGCCAGCAGTTTATGGGTTTCCGGGGAGCTGTTTTTT	CASSLWVSGELFF
few	TRBD2	TRBJ2-5	TRBV19	TGTGCCACCGCGACTAGCGGTCAAGAGACCCAGTACTTC	CATATSGQETQYF
NA	NA	TRBJ2-7	TRBV6-2/TRBV6-3	TGTGCCAGCAGTTATAGGCTGCTCTACGAGCAGTACTTC	CASSYRLLYEQYF
few	NA	TRBJ1-2	TRBV6-1	TGTGCCAGCAGTGATTTCAGGGGTGACATTTGGAACTATGGCTACACCTTC	CASSDFRGDIWNYGYTF
few	TRBD2	TRBJ2-6	TRBV7-2	TGTGCCAGCAGTAAACTAGCGGGAGGGTTCTTCGTCCTGACTTTC	CASSKLAGGFFVLTF
NA	TRBD2	TRBJ2-1	TRBV12-3/TRBV12-4	TGTGCCAGCAGTACCCCGGGACTAGAGGGTGAGCAGTTCTTC	CASSTPGLEGEQFF
few	NA	TRBJ2-1	TRBV7-9	TGTGCCAGCAGCTTACGAGCAATCGATGAGCAGTTCTTC	CASSLRAIDEQFF
many	NA	TRBJ2-1	TRBV30	TGTGCCTGGAGTCTAGGGATCCATGAGCAGTTCTTC	CAWSLGIHEQFF
NA	TRBD1	TRBJ1-2	TRBV27	TGTGCCAGCACCGCGACAGGGGGCGTCTATGGCTACACCTTC	CASTATGGVYGYTF
many	NA	TRBJ1-1	TRBV7-8	TGTGCCAGCAGCTTAGTTCGGGGGGCGGGTACTGAAGCTTTCTTT	CASSLVRGAGTEAFF
NA	NA	TRBJ2-2	TRBV2	TGTGCCATCCAAGACACCGGGGAGCTGTTTTTT	CAIQDTGELFF
NA	NA	TRBJ2-1	TRBV10-2	TGCGCCAGCAGTGAGTCGACTAATTTCAGGACCGACAATGAGCAGTTCTTC	CASSESTNFRTDNEQFF
NA	TRBD2	TRBJ2-3	TRBV20-1	TGCAGTGTGAGGACTAGTCAAGCAGATACGCAGTATTTT	CSVRTSQADTQYF
NA	TRBD1	TRBJ2-2	TRBV30	TGTGCCTTCCTCAGGGGGTCCGTTACCGGGGAGCTGTTTTTT	CAFLRGSVTGELFF
many	NA	TRBJ2-6	TRBV6-5	TGTGCCAGCAGTTACGGGTCCTCTGGGGCCAACGTCCTGACTTTC	CASSYGSSGANVLTF
few	NA	TRBJ2-5	TRBV5-6	TGTGCCAGCAGCTTGGATGTTAGAAAGACCCAGTACTTC	CASSLDVRKTQYF
NA	NA	TRBJ2-6	TRBV29-1	TGCAGCGCCTCGGCGTCTGGGGCCAACGTCCTGACTTTC	CSASASGANVLTF
medium-sized	NA	TRBJ1-2	TRBV7-2	TGTGCCAGCAGCTTATTTAAGTTTGGCTACACCTTC	CASSLFKFGYTF
NA	NA	TRBJ2-3	TRBV6-2/TRBV6-3	TGTGCCAGCAGCCGCGGACTAACCACAGATACGCAGTATTTT	CASSRGLTTDTQYF
NA	NA	TRBJ2-1	TRBV11-2	TGTGCCAGCAGCTTAGATCCGGGGCGTAATTACAATGAGCAGTTCTTC	CASSLDPGRNYNEQFF
NA	NA	TRBJ2-2	TRBV7-3	TGTGCCAGCACCGTTTCTAGAGACACCGGGGAGCTGTTTTTT	CASTVSRDTGELFF
NA	TRBD2	TRBJ2-5	TRBV6-1	TGTGCCAGCACCAAGGGGCTAGCGGGAGGAGTAGGGACCCAGTACTTC	CASTKGLAGGVGTQYF
NA	TRBD1	TRBJ1-2	TRBV4-2	TGTGCCAGCAGCCAAGAGGACAGGGCAGGGGGCTACACCTTC	CASSQEDRAGGYTF
NA	NA	TRBJ1-1	TRBV29-1	TGCAGCGTTGTGGAGACTAGCACTGAAGCTTTCTTT	CSVVETSTEAFF
NA	NA	TRBJ2-7	TRBV4-3	TGCGCCAGCAGCCTTATTGGGGGAGGGGGGTACGAGCAGTACTTC	CASSLIGGGGYEQYF
NA	TRBD1	TRBJ1-1	TRBV25-1	TGTGCCAGCAGGGGACACTTCAGGGGGCTTTTCTACGGCGCTTTCTTT	CASRGHFRGLFYGAFF
NA	NA	TRBJ1-1	TRBV5-1	TGCGCCAGCAGCCTTGGGGGGACACAGAGGCAAGCTTTCTTT	CASSLGGTQRQAFF